Given below is one T cell receptor (beta chain) in context. The DNA is left out, because the CDR3 cannot be placed on it with certainty; the CDR3 is given as TCRdb lists it. Only in-frame clones appear in the TCRdb table, and some are missing; sequencing was by immunoSEQ multiplex PCR. The sample carries 94,000 or so clones, 88% recorded once. These data are taken from a study of blood T cell repertoires in COVID-19. Germline V lookup: CDR1 MNHEY, CDR2 SMNVEV (reference sequence). The CDR3 length equals 19 residues, ends included. This clonotype was obtained from a woman aged 80 or older with active COVID-19. The sample consisted of peripheral blood. The V and J genes are TRBV27 and TRBJ2-2; TRBD1 reflects the table's D call only, with no check against the DNA. The CDR3: CASSPHIFWGQVGIGELFF.